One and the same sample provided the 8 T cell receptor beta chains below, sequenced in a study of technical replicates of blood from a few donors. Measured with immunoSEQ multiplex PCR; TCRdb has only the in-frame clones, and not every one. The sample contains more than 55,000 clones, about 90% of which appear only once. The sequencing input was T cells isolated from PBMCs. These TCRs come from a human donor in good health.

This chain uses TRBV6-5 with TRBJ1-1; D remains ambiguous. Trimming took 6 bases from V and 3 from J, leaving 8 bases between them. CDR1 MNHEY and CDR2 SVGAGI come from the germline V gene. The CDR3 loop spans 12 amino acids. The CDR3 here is CASSLDYTEAFF. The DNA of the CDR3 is TGTGCCAGCAGCCTGGACTACACTGAAGCTTTCTTT.

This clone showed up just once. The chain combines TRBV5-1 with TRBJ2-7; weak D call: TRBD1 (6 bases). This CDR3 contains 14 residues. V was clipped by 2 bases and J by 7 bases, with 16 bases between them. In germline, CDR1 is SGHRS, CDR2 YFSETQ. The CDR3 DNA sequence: TGCGCCAGCAGCTTCTACAGGGCCCAGGGTGAGCAGTACTTC. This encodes CASSFYRAQGEQYF. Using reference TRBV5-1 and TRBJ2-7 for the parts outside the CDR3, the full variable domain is KAGVTQTPRYLIKTRGQQVTLSCSPISGHRSVSWYQQTPGQGLQFLFEYFSETQRNKGNFPGRFSGRQFSNSRSEMNVSTLELGDSALYLCASSFYRAQGEQYFGPGTRLTVT.

The CDR3 DNA follows: TGTGCCAGCAGCCCGGACGGGAACTCTGGAAACACCATATATTTT. It yields the protein CASSPDGNSGNTIYF. This rearrangement joins TRBV14 to TRBJ1-3; unclear D gene. The CDR3 is 15 residues long. CDR1 SGHDN and CDR2 FVKESK come from the germline V gene. Trimming shortened V by 4 bases and J by 0 bases, and 10 bases separated the two germline ends.

DNA of the CDR3: TGTGCCAGTAGCCCCTACCGGGAGTTATCCTACGAGCAGTACTTC. Residues: CASSPYRELSYEQYF. The chain employs TRBV19 and TRBJ2-7, with D maybe TRBD2 (6 bases). Per germline, CDR1 LNHDA and CDR2 SQIVND (reference sequence). V dropped 6 bases and J dropped 1 base, with 16 bases sitting between them. CDR3 size: 15 residues.

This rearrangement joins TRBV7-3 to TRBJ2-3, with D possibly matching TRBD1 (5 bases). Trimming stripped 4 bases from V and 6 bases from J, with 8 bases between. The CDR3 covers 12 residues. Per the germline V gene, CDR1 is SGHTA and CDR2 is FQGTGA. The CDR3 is CASSSGLDTQYF. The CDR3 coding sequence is TGTGCCAGCAGCTCAGGGTTGGATACGCAGTATTTT.

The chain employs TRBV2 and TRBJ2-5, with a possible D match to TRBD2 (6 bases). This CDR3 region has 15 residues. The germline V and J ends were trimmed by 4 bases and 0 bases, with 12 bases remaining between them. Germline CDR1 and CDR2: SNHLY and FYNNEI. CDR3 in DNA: TGTGCCAGCAGTGTGGCGGGAACATACCAAGAGACCCAGTACTTC. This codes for CASSVAGTYQETQYF.

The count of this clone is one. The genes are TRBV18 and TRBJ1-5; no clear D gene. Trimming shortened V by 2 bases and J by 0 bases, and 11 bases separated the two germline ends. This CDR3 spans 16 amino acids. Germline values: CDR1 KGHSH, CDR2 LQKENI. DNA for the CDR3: TGTGCCAGCTCACCAAGAGGCGTTTATAGCAATCAGCCCCAGCATTTT. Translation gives CASSPRGVYSNQPQHF.

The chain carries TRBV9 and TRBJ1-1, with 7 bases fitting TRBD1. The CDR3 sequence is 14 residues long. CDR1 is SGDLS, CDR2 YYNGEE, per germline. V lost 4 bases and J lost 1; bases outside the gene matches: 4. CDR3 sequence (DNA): TGTGCCAGCAGCCCACAGGGGAGGAACACTGAAGCTTTCTTT. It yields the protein CASSPQGRNTEAFF.